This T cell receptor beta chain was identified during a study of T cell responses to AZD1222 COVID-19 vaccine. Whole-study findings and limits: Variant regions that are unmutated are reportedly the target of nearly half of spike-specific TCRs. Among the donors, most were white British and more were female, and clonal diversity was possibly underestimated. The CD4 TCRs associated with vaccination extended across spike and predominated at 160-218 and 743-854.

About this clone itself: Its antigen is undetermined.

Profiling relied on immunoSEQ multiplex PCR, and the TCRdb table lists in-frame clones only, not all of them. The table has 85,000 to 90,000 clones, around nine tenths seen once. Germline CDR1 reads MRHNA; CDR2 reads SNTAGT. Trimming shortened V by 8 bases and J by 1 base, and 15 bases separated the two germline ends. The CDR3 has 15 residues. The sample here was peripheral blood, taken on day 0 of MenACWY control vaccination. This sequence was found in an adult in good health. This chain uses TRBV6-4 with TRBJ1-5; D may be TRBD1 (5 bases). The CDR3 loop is CASGSSRGSNQPQHF. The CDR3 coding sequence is TGTGCCAGCGGGAGCTCACGGGGGAGCAATCAGCCCCAGCATTTT.